The 26 T cell receptor beta chains reported below all come from one sample, sequenced in a study of blood T cell repertoires in COVID-19. Here immunoSEQ multiplex PCR was the method, and the copy in TCRdb shows in-frame clones only, minus some. The sample lists tens of thousands of clones, around 84% occurring once. The sample consisted of peripheral blood. These receptors all stem from a human donor in a cohort sampled during active COVID-19.

The rearrangement links TRBV18 to TRBJ1-2; the D gene is possibly TRBD1 (6 bases). This CDR3 has 13 residues. The germline V gene has CDR1 KGHSH and CDR2 LQKENI. Trimming pared 3 bases from V and 4 bases from J, leaving 9 bases between. CDR3 in amino acids: CASSPQGPYGYTF. The DNA for the CDR3 is TGTGCCAGCTCACCGCAGGGGCCCTATGGCTACACCTTC.

The chain has TRBV2 and TRBJ2-5; 9 nucleotides align to TRBD2. The V gene end was trimmed by 0 bases and the J gene end by 7 bases; junction bases not matched to a gene: 6. The germline CDR1 and CDR2 sequences are SNHLY and FYNNEI. The CDR3 has 15 residues. The CDR3 sequence: CASSEAISGRATQYF. DNA for the CDR3: TGTGCCAGCAGTGAAGCTATTAGCGGGAGAGCGACCCAGTACTTC.

This clone is categorized as medium-sized. This chain connects TRBV6-5 to TRBJ2-3; 10 bases agree with TRBD1. The germline V gene encodes CDR1 MNHEY and CDR2 SVGAGI. Trimming took 8 bases from V and 1 from J; bases not matched to a gene: 6. CDR3 length: 15 amino acids. The CDR3 loop reads CASQTGTGGTDTQYF. DNA for the CDR3: TGTGCCAGCCAAACCGGGACAGGGGGCACAGATACGCAGTATTTT.

This clone turned up a few times. The CDR3 reads CASSEESGELFF. The CDR3 bases are TGCGCCAGCAGCGAGGAGAGCGGGGAGCTGTTTTTT. This chain connects TRBV5-1 to TRBJ2-2; D is uncertain. This CDR3 spans 12 amino acids. V shed 4 bases and J shed 7 bases, with 8 bases lying between them. In germline, CDR1 is SGHRS, CDR2 YFSETQ.

V usage is TRBV4-1 and J usage is TRBJ2-7, with D possibly matching TRBD1 (6 bases). Trimming removed 0 bases from V and 0 bases from J, with 18 bases in between. The CDR3 totals 18 residues. Germline V gene sequence: CDR1 MGHRA, CDR2 YSYEKL. CDR3 residues: CASSQDNFRDTFSYEQYF. CDR3 DNA sequence: TGCGCCAGCAGCCAAGATAATTTTCGGGACACTTTCTCCTACGAGCAGTACTTC.

The V call is TRBV11-2, the J call TRBJ1-1; TRBD1 is a possible D gene (5 bases). Between the trimmed V and J ends, which lost 3 bases and 6 bases, there was a span of 11 bases. Per germline, CDR1 SGHAT and CDR2 FQNNGV. The CDR3 is 13 amino acids. CDR3: CASSLWGEAEAFF. The CDR3 nucleotides are TGTGCCAGCAGCTTGTGGGGCGAAGCTGAAGCTTTCTTT.

This chain joins TRBV7-9 and TRBJ2-5; D might be TRBD1 (6 bases). Germline V gene lookup returns CDR1 SEHNR and CDR2 FQNEAQ (reference sequence). V was pared by 5 bases and J by 2 bases, with 12 bases between. The CDR3 spans 14 residues. The CDR3 sequence: CASSIGQNQETQYF. The CDR3 bases are TGTGCCAGCAGCATCGGACAGAATCAAGAGACCCAGTACTTC.

V usage is TRBV5-6 and J usage is TRBJ2-1; TRBD1 might be the D (6 bases). The germline V gene encodes CDR1 SGHDT and CDR2 YYEEEE. The CDR3 consists of 15 residues. Trimming took 5 bases from V and 0 from J, leaving 12 bases between them. In DNA form, the CDR3 reads TGTGCCAGCAGTCGAGACAGGTACTCCTACAATGAGCAGTTCTTC. Translation gives CASSRDRYSYNEQFF.

As to this clone: One end of the junction varies from germline; a read error may be responsible. J is TRBJ2-7 and V is TRBV4-2; possible D gene TRBD2, 5 bases. The CDR3 sequence is 12 residues long. The germline gives CDR1 LGHNA, CDR2 YNFKEQ. CDR3 sequence reads: CASSQEASILHF. The CDR3 nucleotides read TGTGCCAGCAGCCAAGAGGCTAGCATCTTACACTTC.

In this sample, this clone turned up a few times. The rearrangement links TRBV4-1 to TRBJ1-5; weak D call: TRBD1 (5 bases). The CDR3 is made up of 14 amino acids. The V gene lost 3 bases and the J gene lost 6 bases, with 12 bases spanning the gap. The germline CDR1 and CDR2 sequences are MGHRA and YSYEKL. The CDR3 bases are TGCGCCAGCAGCCACACGACAGCTGGTCAGCCCCAGCATTTT. Its translation: CASSHTTAGQPQHF.

The V call is TRBV6-5, the J call TRBJ2-7; 11 bases match TRBD2. Losses at the gene ends were 7 bases for V and 3 bases for J; bases not matched to a gene: 8. The CDR3 sequence is 15 residues long. The V gene's germline CDR1 is MNHEY and CDR2 SVGAGI. CDR3 sequence reads: CASTLGLADLYEQYF. CDR3 DNA sequence: TGTGCCAGCACTCTGGGACTAGCGGACCTCTACGAGCAGTACTTC.

The chain recombines TRBV29-1 with TRBJ2-1, with TRBD2 matching 9 bases. After removal of 8 bases from V and 3 bases from J, the junction contained 5 bases not matched to a gene. The germline gives CDR1 SQVTM, CDR2 ANQGSEA. The CDR3 loop spans 13 amino acids. The CDR3 DNA reads TGCAGCACCGGGACTAGCATCTACAATGAGCAGTTCTTC. Its protein is CSTGTSIYNEQFF.

CDR3 sequence reads: CASSRPRDRGFSGANVLTF. CDR3 in DNA: TGTGCCAGCAGTCGCCCCCGGGACAGGGGTTTCTCTGGGGCCAACGTCCTGACTTTC. The chain recombines TRBV28 with TRBJ2-6; TRBD1 agrees at 10 bases. This CDR3 has 19 amino acids. Germline lookup yields CDR1 MDHEN and CDR2 SYDVKM. Trimming cost V 5 bases and J 0 bases; bases outside gene matches: 10.

The genes are TRBV28 and TRBJ2-2, with TRBD2 matching over 7 bases. Looked up from germline, CDR1 is MDHEN and CDR2 is SYDVKM. Unmatched junction bases numbered 9, after V lost 3 bases and J lost 5 bases. The CDR3 is made up of 16 amino acids. The DNA for the CDR3 is TGTGCCAGCAGTTTTGATGGGAGGGTCGTTACCGGGGAGCTGTTTTTT. This translates into CASSFDGRVVTGELFF.

The CDR3 region has the DNA TGTGCCAGTAGTAGTTCCGGGGGTGGCAGTTACGTTGGATCACCCCTCCACTTT. As protein: CASSSSGGGSYVGSPLHF. The chain combines TRBV19 with TRBJ1-6; weak D call: TRBD1 (5 bases). CDR3 length: 18 residues. Germline V gene sequence: CDR1 LNHDA, CDR2 SQIVND (reference sequence). V was pared by 4 bases and J by 10 bases, with 26 bases between.

The chain carries TRBV7-8 and TRBJ2-5; D may be TRBD2 (5 bases). The V gene lost 5 bases and the J gene lost 5 bases, with 12 bases spanning the gap. Germline V lookup: CDR1 SGHVS, CDR2 FQNEAQ. This CDR3 comprises 13 residues. The CDR3 here is CASSPRGSETQYF. The CDR3 coding sequence is TGTGCCAGCAGCCCCCGTGGGAGCGAGACCCAGTACTTC.

The J gene is TRBJ2-5, the V gene TRBV11-2, with TRBD2 identical over 7 bases. J was trimmed by 5 bases and V by 2 bases; bases with no gene match: 2. CDR1 is SGHAT and CDR2 is FQNNGV in the germline V gene. The CDR3 consists of 13 residues. CDR3 DNA sequence: TGTGCCAGCAGCTTATCACTAGCGGAGACCCAGTACTTC. This translates into CASSLSLAETQYF. The variable domain in full, with the rest retrieved from reference TRBV11-2 and TRBJ2-5, is EAGVAQSPRYKIIEKRQSVAFWCNPISGHATLYWYQQILGQGPKLLIQFQNNGVVDDSQLPKDRFSAERLKGVDSTLKIQPAKLEDSAVYLCASSLSLAETQYFGPGTRLLVL.

J is TRBJ2-7 and V is TRBV14; 9 bases fit TRBD1. The CDR3 runs to 15 residues. Trimming cost V 4 bases and J 1 base; bases outside gene matches: 5. Germline CDR1 and CDR2: SGHDN and FVKESK. Here the CDR3 DNA reads TGTGCCAGCAGCCGTCCGGGACAGGGATCCTACGAGCAGTACTTC. It codes for CASSRPGQGSYEQYF.

This chain links TRBV6-5 with TRBJ1-2, with a tentative D call TRBD1 (5 bases). Trimming removed 6 bases from V and 4 bases from J, with 18 bases in between. The CDR3 is 15 amino acids. CDR1 is MNHEY and CDR2 is SVGAGI in the germline V gene. The CDR3 sequence is CASSPGRQGGYGYTF. The DNA of the CDR3 is TGTGCCAGCAGCCCCGGGCGGCAGGGAGGCTATGGCTACACCTTC.

The chain uses TRBV27 and TRBJ1-2, with 10 bases lining up with TRBD1. In germline, CDR1 is MNHEY, CDR2 SMNVEV (reference sequence). CDR3 length equals 13 residues. Unmatched junction bases numbered 5, after V lost 5 bases and J lost 8 bases. The CDR3: CASSQGQGSGYTF. As DNA, the CDR3 is TGTGCCAGCAGTCAGGGACAGGGGAGCGGCTACACCTTC.

This clone was counted between two and nine times. V usage is TRBV4-2 and J usage is TRBJ2-2; D might be TRBD2 (7 bases). The CDR3 is 17 residues long. CDR1 LGHNA and CDR2 YNFKEQ come from the germline V gene. The V gene lost 3 bases and the J gene lost 3 bases, with 17 bases spanning the gap. CDR3 amino acids: CASSHPLGGRDTGELFF. CDR3 DNA sequence: TGTGCCAGCAGCCACCCCCTCGGGGGGCGGGACACCGGGGAGCTGTTTTTT.

The CDR3, as DNA: TGTGCCAGCAGCCCCCGGACAGGGAACTCCTACGAGCAGTACTTC. Translation: CASSPRTGNSYEQYF. The chain employs TRBV14 and TRBJ2-7; 8 nucleotides align to TRBD1. The CDR3 totals 15 residues. V shed 4 bases and J 0 bases; nucleotides not matched to a gene: 5. The germline V gene has CDR1 SGHDN and CDR2 FVKESK.

For the CDR3, the DNA is TGCAGCGTTGAGAGCGGGAGGGCCTTTGAATCCTACAATGAGCAGTTCTTC. Its protein is CSVESGRAFESYNEQFF. This chain uses TRBV29-1 with TRBJ2-1, with 10 bases fitting TRBD2. The V gene end was trimmed by 3 bases and the J gene end by 1 base; junction bases not matched to a gene: 9. The CDR3 totals 17 residues. Per the germline V gene, CDR1 is SQVTM and CDR2 is ANQGSEA.

This chain links TRBV3-1 (or the pseudogene TRBV3-2) with TRBJ2-5; 9 bases map to TRBD2. The germline V gene has CDR1 LGHDT and CDR2 YNNKEL (reference sequence). CDR3 length: 12 amino acids. Losses at the gene ends were 8 bases for V and 4 bases for J; bases not matched to a gene: 2. The CDR3 loop reads CASAGLAETQYF. The CDR3 region has the DNA TGTGCCAGCGCGGGACTAGCAGAGACCCAGTACTTC.

The V gene is TRBV13, the J gene TRBJ2-7, with unresolved D. Germline CDR1 and CDR2: PRHDT and FYEKMQ (reference sequence). The CDR3 length is 15 residues. Trimming pared 1 base from V and 6 bases from J, leaving 16 bases between. CDR3 bases: TGTGCCAGCAGCTTAGAGGCCGTGACACCACCCGAGCAGTACTTC. This translates into CASSLEAVTPPEQYF. The whole variable domain, remainder taken from reference TRBV13 and TRBJ2-7, is AAGVIQSPRHLIKEKRETATLKCYPIPRHDTVYWYQQGPGQDPQFLISFYEKMQSDKGSIPDRFSAQQFSDYHSELNMSSLELGDSALYFCASSLEAVTPPEQYFGPGTRLTVT.

The gene calls are TRBV4-1 and TRBJ2-1, with 13 bases fitting TRBD2. The CDR3 is 18 residues long. Germline values: CDR1 MGHRA, CDR2 YSYEKL. The V and J ends lost 4 bases and 1 base, in that order; junction bases with no gene match: 7. The CDR3 nucleotides are TGCGCCAGCAGCCCTCTAGGGACTAGCGGGATTTCCTACAATGAGCAGTTCTTC. It translates to CASSPLGTSGISYNEQFF.